This is a list of T cell receptor beta chains from one sample in a study of CD8 T cells in Susac syndrome. One entry per CDR3 protein, called by TCRdb with MiXCR from the immunoSEQ multiplex PCR reads. The sample consists of about 120,000 distinct CDR3 sequences, over 95% of them appearing once. Sequencing was done on a sample of CD4+ T cells from PBMCs. These receptors were obtained from a human donor with Susac syndrome. CDR3s include the opening cysteine and the closing phenylalanine or tryptophan. The D gene is left open where the match is weak. Only part of the rows carry a size: once, few, many, or a class if the clone is expanded.

>TRBJ2-1|TRBV12-3/TRBV12-4|.|13|once
CASVPSPYNEQFF
TGTGCCAGCGTACCCTCTCCCTACAATGAGCAGTTCTTC
>TRBJ1-1|TRBV18|.|15|.
CASSPQRGVHTEAFF
TGTGCCAGCTCACCACAGAGGGGTGTTCACACTGAAGCTTTCTTT
>TRBJ2-1|TRBV20-1|TRBD2|14|.
CSASGRAWSDEQFF
TGCAGTGCTAGCGGGAGGGCCTGGAGCGATGAGCAGTTCTTC
>TRBJ2-5|TRBV7-9|TRBD1|14|.
CASTPGQGEETQYF
TGTGCCAGCACCCCGGGGCAGGGGGAAGAGACCCAGTACTTC
>TRBJ2-7|TRBV5-1|TRBD1|14|.
CASSVTGDSYEQYF
TGCGCCAGCAGCGTAACAGGGGACTCCTACGAGCAGTACTTC
>TRBJ2-7|TRBV27|.|15|.
CASSFDYPNSYEQYF
TGTGCCAGCAGTTTTGACTACCCGAATTCCTACGAGCAGTACTTC
>TRBJ1-1|TRBV14|.|14|.
CASSQPGTWAEAFF
TGTGCCAGCAGCCAGCCAGGGACCTGGGCTGAAGCTTTCTTT
>TRBJ1-5|TRBV5-5|.|15|.
CASSLPGTGIQPQHF
TGTGCCAGCAGCCTACCGGGGACGGGTATTCAGCCCCAGCATTTT
>TRBJ1-1|TRBV29-1|TRBD1|13|few
CSVGDRVNTEAFF
TGCAGCGTTGGGGACAGGGTGAACACTGAAGCTTTCTTT
>TRBJ2-1|TRBV29-1|.|12|.
CSADFSYNEQFF
TGCAGCGCCGACTTCTCCTACAATGAGCAGTTCTTC
>TRBJ2-3|TRBV15|.|12|.
CATSGPTDTQYF
TGTGCCACCAGCGGACCCACAGATACGCAGTATTTT
>TRBJ1-1|TRBV29-1|TRBD1|13|.
CSAPGQGAAEAFF
TGCAGCGCGCCGGGACAGGGGGCTGCTGAAGCTTTCTTT
>TRBJ2-7|TRBV28|.|13|once
CASYRPDTYEQYF
TGTGCCAGCTACAGGCCGGATACCTACGAGCAGTACTTC
>TRBJ2-5|TRBV29-1|.|12|.
CSVGGGGETQYF
TGCAGCGTTGGGGGAGGGGGAGAGACCCAGTACTTC
>TRBJ2-1|TRBV7-9|.|14|few
CASSLAASYNEQFF
TGTGCCAGCAGCTTAGCGGCTTCCTACAATGAGCAGTTCTTC
>TRBJ1-2|TRBV30|.|11|.
CAWRPRDGYTF
TGTGCCTGGAGGCCCAGGGATGGCTACACCTTC
>TRBJ1-5|TRBV9|.|14|.
CASSVAAEAQPQHF
TGTGCCAGCAGCGTAGCGGCGGAGGCGCAGCCCCAGCATTTT
>TRBJ1-5|TRBV29-1|TRBD1|13|.
CSVAGQGHQPQHF
TGCAGCGTCGCGGGACAGGGCCATCAGCCCCAGCATTTT
>TRBJ1-3|TRBV9|.|14|once
CASSVKDKKNTIYF
TGTGCCAGCAGCGTTAAGGACAAAAAAAACACCATATATTTT
>TRBJ2-1|TRBV9|TRBD2|17|.
CASSVKRMGGGYNEQFF
TGTGCCAGCAGCGTCAAAAGGATGGGCGGGGGGTACAATGAGCAGTTCTTC
>TRBJ1-1|TRBV15|.|15|.
CATSRFGGAATEAFF
TGTGCCACCAGCAGGTTTGGCGGGGCAGCGACTGAAGCTTTCTTT
>TRBJ1-2|TRBV29-1|.|11|.
CSVEVGYGYTF
TGCAGCGTTGAAGTAGGCTATGGCTACACCTTC
>TRBJ1-1|TRBV30|.|12|.
CAWSRPLTEAFF
TGTGCCTGGAGTAGGCCCCTCACTGAAGCTTTCTTT
>TRBJ2-5|TRBV12-3/TRBV12-4|.|14|.
CASTPQTGRETQYF
TGTGCCAGCACCCCCCAGACAGGGAGGGAGACCCAGTACTTC
>TRBJ1-3|TRBV4-3|.|17|.
CASSQVATLHSGNTIYF
TGCGCCAGCAGCCAGGTGGCGACCCTGCACTCTGGAAACACCATATATTTT
>TRBJ1-2|TRBV20-1|.|13|.
CSARLGRSYGYTF
TGCAGTGCTAGGCTGGGCAGGAGCTATGGCTACACCTTC
>TRBJ1-2|TRBV9|.|14|.
CASSVNADSYGYTF
TGTGCCAGCAGCGTAAATGCGGACAGCTATGGCTACACCTTC
>TRBJ2-3|TRBV2|TRBD2|16|.
CASSGSLAGSTDTQYF
TGTGCCAGCAGTGGTTCCCTAGCGGGATCCACAGATACGCAGTATTTT
>TRBJ1-5|TRBV19|.|13|.
CASRDRPNQPQHF
TGTGCCAGTCGAGACAGGCCCAATCAGCCCCAGCATTTT
>TRBJ1-1|TRBV28|TRBD1|12|.
CASSLDRKMAFF
TGTGCCAGCAGTTTGGACAGGAAAATGGCTTTCTTT
>TRBJ2-1|TRBV18|TRBD1|18|.
CASSPPGTGSSRGVEQFF
TGTGCCAGCTCACCACCCGGGACAGGGTCATCACGGGGTGTTGAGCAGTTCTTC
>TRBJ1-2|TRBV12-3/TRBV12-4|.|13|once
CASSSSGDYGYTF
TGTGCCAGCAGTTCCTCCGGGGACTATGGCTACACCTTC
>TRBJ2-1|TRBV4-1|TRBD2|15|.
CASSQGTSRPGEQFF
TGCGCCAGCAGCCAGGGGACTAGTCGACCGGGAGAGCAGTTCTTC
>TRBJ2-7|TRBV6-5|TRBD2|15|.
CASSRGTSGKNEQYF
TGTGCCAGCAGTAGAGGGACTAGCGGGAAGAACGAGCAGTACTTC
>TRBJ1-1|TRBV18|.|14|once
CASSQDTMNTEAFF
TGTGCCAGCTCCCAGGACACCATGAACACTGAAGCTTTCTTT
>TRBJ2-1|TRBV11-2|.|13|.
CASSLVRANEQFF
TGTGCCAGCAGCTTAGTCAGGGCCAATGAGCAGTTCTTC
>TRBJ1-2|TRBV3-1|.|15|.
CASSQDKWGGYGYTF
TGTGCCAGCAGCCAAGATAAGTGGGGAGGCTATGGCTACACCTTC
>TRBJ1-5|TRBV6-2/TRBV6-3|.|13|.
CASSYYGYQPQHF
TGTGCCAGCAGTTATTACGGGTATCAGCCCCAGCATTTT
>TRBJ2-7|TRBV12-3/TRBV12-4|.|14|.
CASSLDPQVGEQYF
TGTGCCAGCAGTTTAGACCCACAGGTTGGCGAGCAGTACTTC
>TRBJ2-1|TRBV5-4|.|15|.
CASSSRGDSYNEQFF
TGTGCCAGCAGCTCCCGTGGCGACTCCTACAATGAGCAGTTCTTC
>TRBJ2-1|TRBV4-1|TRBD1|16|.
CASSQGPGQGNNEQFF
TGCGCCAGCAGCCAAGGACCGGGACAGGGGAACAATGAGCAGTTCTTC
>TRBJ2-6|TRBV20-1|TRBD1|16|.
CSARTGGASGANVLTF
TGCAGTGCTAGAACAGGGGGCGCCTCTGGGGCCAACGTCCTGACTTTC
>TRBJ2-3|TRBV20-1|.|14|.
CSALKVPFTDTQYF
TGCAGTGCCCTGAAGGTCCCCTTCACAGATACGCAGTATTTT
>TRBJ1-5|TRBV15|TRBD1|15|.
CATSRGQGGNQPQHF
TGTGCCACCAGCAGAGGTCAGGGGGGCAATCAGCCCCAGCATTTT
>TRBJ2-7|TRBV7-8|TRBD2|18|.
CASNLGTSGSESSYEQYF
TGTGCCAGCAACTTGGGGACTAGCGGGAGCGAGAGCTCCTACGAGCAGTACTTC
>TRBJ1-1|TRBV11-1|TRBD1|14|.
CASSLETGSTEAFF
TGTGCCAGCAGCCTGGAGACAGGGAGCACTGAAGCTTTCTTT
>TRBJ1-5|TRBV24-1|TRBD1|16|.
CATSDAGQGGNQPQHF
TGTGCCACCAGTGACGCTGGACAGGGTGGCAATCAGCCCCAGCATTTT